A single sample is the source of the 20 T cell receptor beta chains below, sequenced in a study of T-cell reconstitution after alpha-beta-depleted transplantation in children. Unique molecular identifiers tagged the TCRbeta library. TCRdb ran MiXCR on the PCR reads and lists one entry per CDR3 protein. The sample includes almost 250,000 distinct CDR3 sequences, about 23% of them seen just once. Material: PBMCs, obtained before TCRalphabeta/CD19-depleted stem cell transplant. The receptors shown here come from a girl aged 2 to 9 with Fanconi anemia, due to receive a stem cell transplant.

This clonotype has only one observation. This rearrangement joins TRBV5-1 to TRBJ1-6; 7 nucleotides agree with TRBD1. V shed 4 bases, J shed 5 bases, and the junction held 9 bases outside the gene matches. Germline CDR1 reads SGHRS; CDR2 reads YFSETQ. The CDR3 is 16 residues long. CDR3 protein: CASSLRGGTDNSPLHF. Here the CDR3 DNA reads TGCGCCAGCAGCCTACGCGGAGGGACAGATAATTCACCCCTCCACTTT.

This clonotype was observed at least ten times. This chain uses TRBV29-1 with TRBJ2-7; D may correspond to TRBD1 or TRBD2 (5 bases each). Germline V gene sequence: CDR1 SQVTM, CDR2 ANQGSEA. The CDR3 has 16 amino acids. V lost 3 bases, J lost 2 bases, and 20 bases lay in between. The CDR3, as DNA: TGCAGCGTTGAGGGAGATCGGGGCGGGCCCCCCTACGAGCAGTACTTC. Protein: CSVEGDRGGPPYEQYF.

The sample holds many counts of this clonotype. This chain connects TRBV15 to TRBJ2-5, with D possibly matching TRBD1 (8 bases). Trimming removed 2 bases at V and 5 bases at J, with 12 bases between. Looked up from germline, CDR1 is LNHNV and CDR2 is YYDKDF (reference sequence). The CDR3 covers 14 residues. The CDR3 DNA follows: TGTGCCACCAGCAGACTACAGGGGGGGGAGACCCAGTACTTC. It is translated as CATSRLQGGETQYF.

This clonotype showed up just a few times. The chain carries TRBV20-1 and TRBJ2-7; 8 positions match TRBD1. Losses at the gene ends were 4 bases for V and 4 bases for J; bases not matched to a gene: 12. The length of the CDR3 is 15 residues. The germline V gene encodes CDR1 DFQATT and CDR2 SNEGSKA (reference sequence). This chain's CDR3 is CSATSGTGVLYEQYF. The CDR3 bases are TGCAGTGCTACGTCCGGGACAGGAGTCCTTTACGAGCAGTACTTC.

This clonotype was detected only a few times. The chain combines TRBV5-1 with TRBJ2-5; no clear D. Deletions cut 0 bases from V and 2 bases from J, with 8 bases between. CDR1 is SGHRS, CDR2 YFSETQ, per germline. CDR3 length equals 14 residues. CDR3 bases: TGCGCCAGCAGCTTGGATTTCTTTCAAGAGACCCAGTACTTC. Translating it yields CASSLDFFQETQYF.

This clonotype has just a few counts. The genes are TRBV9 and TRBJ1-2; D might be TRBD1 (5 bases). This CDR3 is built from 12 residues. The V end was cut by 3 bases, the J end by 7 bases, with 10 bases between. From germline, CDR1 is SGDLS and CDR2 YYNGEE. In DNA, the CDR3 is TGTGCCAGCAGCGGGACAACCGGTGGCTACACCTTC. Its translation is CASSGTTGGYTF.

Points on this clonotype: The germline gene is not matched at one end of the junction; a read error may be the cause. The V gene is TRBV6-5, the J gene TRBJ2-3; 7 bases match TRBD2. CDR1 and CDR2 from the germline V gene are MNHEY and SVGAGI. The CDR3 consists of 15 residues. CDR3 protein: CASKLGLSNSGRDRF. CDR3 sequence (DNA): TGTGCCAGCAAGTTGGGTCTAAGTAACTCAGGGAGGGATCGGTTT.

The chain has TRBV2 and TRBJ1-4, with TRBD1 as a possible D gene (6 bases). V lost 1 base, J lost 5 bases, and 11 bases lay in between. Per germline, CDR1 SNHLY and CDR2 FYNNEI. This CDR3 spans 15 amino acids. The CDR3 coding sequence is TGTGCCAGCAGTGAAGGCAGGGGCCTGAATGAAAAACTGTTTTTT. Translated, it gives CASSEGRGLNEKLFF.

This clonotype was detected only once. The gene calls are TRBV28 and TRBJ1-2; no clear D. CDR3 size: 13 residues. CDR1 MDHEN and CDR2 SYDVKM come from the germline V gene. The V gene lost 3 bases and the J gene lost 1 base, with 6 bases spanning the gap. The CDR3 DNA sequence: TGTGCCAGCAGTTTGGACTTTAACTATGGCTACACCTTC. It specifies CASSLDFNYGYTF.

The chain links TRBV29-1 to TRBJ2-5; 12 nucleotides align to TRBD1. V was pared by 7 bases and J by 3 bases, with 6 bases of the junction left unmatched. CDR1 and CDR2 from the germline V gene are SQVTM and ANQGSEA. The CDR3 loop spans 14 amino acids. CDR3 sequence reads: CSAGQGAYKETQYF. As DNA, the CDR3 is TGCAGCGCGGGACAGGGGGCGTATAAAGAGACCCAGTACTTC.

A few counts support this clonotype. The gene calls are TRBV10-3 and TRBJ2-3, with 8 positions matching TRBD2. The CDR3 has 15 amino acids. V lost 4 bases to trimming and J lost 6 bases; unmatched junction nucleotides: 9. From germline, CDR1 is ENHRY and CDR2 SYGVKD. The CDR3 sequence: CAISVQRERGDTQYF. The CDR3 DNA follows: TGTGCCATCAGTGTCCAGCGGGAGAGAGGTGATACGCAGTATTTT.

The gene calls are TRBV30 and TRBJ2-7; 8 bases are a match to TRBD2. Per germline, CDR1 GTSNPN and CDR2 SVGIG (reference sequence). The length of the CDR3 is 14 residues. Trimming removed 2 bases from V and 3 bases from J; junction bases left unmatched: 6. Here the CDR3 DNA reads TGTGCCTGGAGTAAAGGCGGGGGGAGCTACGAGCAGTACTTC. It specifies CAWSKGGGSYEQYF.

At least ten counts were recorded for this clonotype. This chain joins TRBV5-6 and TRBJ1-5; 9 bases map to TRBD1. Germline V CDR1 and CDR2: SGHDT, YYEEEE. The junction had 2 bases not matched to a gene; V was cut back by 4 bases and J by 0 bases. This CDR3 contains 15 residues. The CDR3, as DNA: TGTGCCAGCAGCCCGGGACAGGGTAGCAATCAGCCCCAGCATTTT. Amino acids: CASSPGQGSNQPQHF. The whole variable domain, filled in from reference TRBV5-6 and TRBJ1-5, reads DAGVTQSPTHLIKTRGQQVTLRCSPKSGHDTVSWYQQALGQGPQFIFQYYEEEERQRGNFPDRFSGHQFPNYSSELNVNALLLGDSALYLCASSPGQGSNQPQHFGDGTRLSIL.

The V and J genes are TRBV12-3 or TRBV12-4 and TRBJ2-7; a weak D match, TRBD2 (6 bases). The V and J ends lost 1 base and 2 bases respectively, with 18 bases between them. The CDR3 is made up of 17 amino acids. CDR3 residues: CASSLELGGRMTYEQYF. CDR3 DNA sequence: TGTGCCAGCAGTTTAGAGTTGGGGGGACGGATGACCTACGAGCAGTACTTC.

The gene calls are TRBV29-1 and TRBJ1-1, with no clear D. Germline loops: CDR1 SQVTM, CDR2 ANQGSEA. Trimming took off 4 bases at V and 1 base at J, with 4 bases between the two ends. This CDR3 region has 11 residues. The CDR3 bases are TGCAGCGTTGCACCGAACACTGAAGCTTTCTTT. As protein: CSVAPNTEAFF.

This clonotype was detected many times. The rearrangement uses TRBV4-2 and TRBJ1-3; tentatively, D is TRBD1 (5 bases). Germline values: CDR1 LGHNA, CDR2 YNFKEQ. The CDR3 extends over 14 amino acids. V was shortened by 4 bases and J by 1 base, with 8 bases between the two germline ends. CDR3 bases: TGTGCCAGCAGCCGGGGGAGTTCTGGAAACACCATATATTTT. It specifies CASSRGSSGNTIYF.

The chain employs TRBV20-1 and TRBJ1-4, with 9 bases lining up with TRBD1. CDR3 size: 13 residues. Germline CDR1 reads DFQATT; CDR2 reads SNEGSKA (reference sequence). The V and J ends lost 3 bases and 8 bases, in that order; junction bases with no gene match: 4. The CDR3 DNA reads as TGCAGTGCTAGCGGACAGGGGTGGGAAAAACTGTTTTTT. It translates to CSASGQGWEKLFF.

This clonotype was recorded many times. The CDR3: CSVEGSGGYTF. The CDR3 nucleotides read TGCAGCGTTGAAGGGTCGGGCGGCTACACCTTC. The chain employs TRBV29-1 and TRBJ1-2; D uncertain. CDR3 length equals 11 residues. In germline, CDR1 is SQVTM, CDR2 ANQGSEA. The V end lost 1 base, the J end lost 8 bases, and 8 bases lay between the germline ends.

This clonotype was recorded many times. The J gene is TRBJ2-1, the V gene TRBV20-1; 8 nucleotides align to TRBD1. The CDR3 covers 15 residues. Per germline, CDR1 DFQATT and CDR2 SNEGSKA (reference sequence). J was trimmed by 4 bases and V by 4 bases; bases with no gene match: 9. The CDR3 spells CSATRTGTVYNEQFF. The CDR3 bases are TGCAGTGCTACTCGGACAGGGACCGTATACAATGAGCAGTTCTTC.

Many counts were recorded for this clonotype. The chain combines TRBV7-3 with TRBJ1-6, with 10 bases lining up with TRBD1. The V segment lost 7 bases and the J segment 6 bases; nucleotides outside the gene matches: 9. The CDR3 spans 16 residues. The germline V gene encodes CDR1 SGHTA and CDR2 FQGTGA. The CDR3 protein is CASTRDRGKSNSPLHF. The CDR3 DNA follows: TGTGCCAGCACTAGGGACAGGGGAAAGAGTAATTCACCCCTCCACTTT.